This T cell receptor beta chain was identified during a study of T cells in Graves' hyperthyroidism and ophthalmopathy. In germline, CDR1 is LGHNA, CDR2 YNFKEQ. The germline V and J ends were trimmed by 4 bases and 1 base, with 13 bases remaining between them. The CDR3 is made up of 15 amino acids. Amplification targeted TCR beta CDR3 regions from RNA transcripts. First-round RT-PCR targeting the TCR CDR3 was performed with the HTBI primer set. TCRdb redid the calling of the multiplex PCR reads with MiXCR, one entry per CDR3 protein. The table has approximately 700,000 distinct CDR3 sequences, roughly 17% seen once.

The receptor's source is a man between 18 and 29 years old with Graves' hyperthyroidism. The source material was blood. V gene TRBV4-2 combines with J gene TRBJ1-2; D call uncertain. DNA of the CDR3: TGTGCCAGCAGCCTCGGGGAGGGAGGTAACTATGGCTACACCTTC. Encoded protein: CASSLGEGGNYGYTF.